This passage covers 21 T cell receptor beta chains from one sample sequenced in a study of PD-1 blockade in mismatch repair-deficient tumors (dated by TCRdb to between 2016 and 2019). Library preparation was by the immunoSEQ multiplex PCR assay. TCRdb stores this immuneACCESS table with in-frame sequences only. Part of the clones is absent; in the studies checked, under half of the shortfall reflects unresolved V genes, and no reason is known for the rest. This sample comprises approximately 50,000 clones, over 65% of them detected only once. 2.5% to 4% of the sample is in the top ten clones. Source: peripheral blood, taken 4 weeks after starting pembrolizumab. Receptors originate from an adult with mismatch repair-deficient cancer.

The chain has TRBV30 and TRBJ1-2, with D unresolved. The CDR3 runs to 15 residues. V was shortened by 2 bases and J by 2 bases, with 15 bases between the two germline ends. Germline V lookup: CDR1 GTSNPN, CDR2 SVGIG (reference sequence). The CDR3 protein is CAWSYLPSPNYGYTF. DNA of the CDR3: TGTGCCTGGAGTTATCTACCCAGCCCAAACTATGGCTACACCTTC.

The J gene is TRBJ2-2, the V gene TRBV6-1, with a possible D match to TRBD1 (5 bases). Germline V gene data show CDR1 as MNHNS and CDR2 as SASEGT. The V end was cut by 3 bases, the J end by 1 base, with 9 bases between. The CDR3 covers 15 residues. CDR3 sequence (DNA): TGTGCCAGCAGTGACAGGGTACTGAACACCGGGGAGCTGTTTTTT. Translated: CASSDRVLNTGELFF.

This chain links TRBV28 with TRBJ2-5; 8 nucleotides line up with TRBD1. Germline CDR1 is MDHEN and CDR2 is SYDVKM. The CDR3 totals 14 residues. The V gene end was trimmed by 3 bases and the J gene end by 4 bases; junction bases not matched to a gene: 4. CDR3 sequence: CASSFTDRVETQYF. The CDR3 region has the DNA TGTGCCAGCAGTTTCACGGACAGGGTAGAGACCCAGTACTTC.

This clone turned up a few times. The chain employs TRBV5-8 and TRBJ1-1; TRBD1 is a possible D gene (6 bases). The CDR3 spans 15 residues. Trimming pared 0 bases from V and 3 bases from J, leaving 12 bases between. In germline, CDR1 is SGHTS, CDR2 YDEGEE. CDR3 loop: CASSLGTVGDTEAFF. The CDR3 bases are TGTGCCAGCAGCTTGGGGACAGTAGGGGACACTGAAGCTTTCTTT.

This clone appeared a single time. J is TRBJ2-5 and V is TRBV7-9; maybe TRBD2 (6 bases). The CDR3 covers 13 residues. Between the trimmed V and J ends, which lost 3 bases and 7 bases, there was a span of 12 bases. The germline V gene encodes CDR1 SEHNR and CDR2 FQNEAQ (reference sequence). CDR3 residues: CASSLGGAGTQYF. Here the CDR3 DNA reads TGTGCCAGCAGCTTGGGTGGAGCGGGGACCCAGTACTTC.

The rearrangement links TRBV5-4 to TRBJ2-3; D unclear. V was pared by 2 bases and J by 0 bases, with 4 bases between. The germline gives CDR1 SGHNT, CDR2 YYREEE (reference sequence). CDR3 length equals 13 residues. The CDR3 sequence: CASSLGSTDTQYF. CDR3 DNA: TGTGCCAGCAGCTTAGGTAGCACAGATACGCAGTATTTT.

J is TRBJ2-7 and V is TRBV18, with D perhaps matching TRBD1 (6 bases). The length of the CDR3 is 15 residues. CDR1 is KGHSH, CDR2 LQKENI, per germline. Trimming stripped 2 bases from V and 3 bases from J, with 14 bases between. CDR3 sequence: CASSPTGHNLYEQYF. CDR3 DNA sequence: TGTGCCAGCTCACCAACGGGACACAATCTCTACGAGCAGTACTTC.

The chain recombines TRBV12-5 with TRBJ1-1; no clear D gene. In germline, CDR1 is LGHNT, CDR2 FRNRAP. Deletions cut 7 bases from V and 0 bases from J, with 9 bases between. This CDR3 is 13 amino acids long. The CDR3 region is CASADGMNTEAFF. The CDR3 DNA reads as TGTGCTAGTGCGGACGGTATGAACACTGAAGCTTTCTTT.

Remarks on this clone: An end of the junction differs from the germline gene, which may be a read error. The CDR3 here is CASSPTGQRDLLF. DNA of the CDR3: TGTGCCAGCAGCCCAACGGGACAGAGAGACCTCCTATTC. V is TRBV25-1 and J is TRBJ2-7; 7 positions agree with TRBD1. Germline V CDR1 and CDR2: MGHDK, SYGVNS. CDR3 length equals 13 residues.

V is TRBV7-9 and J is TRBJ1-4; 7 bases align to TRBD1. This CDR3 region has 15 residues. Unmatched junction bases numbered 5, after V lost 3 bases and J lost 4 bases. Per the germline V gene, CDR1 is SEHNR and CDR2 is FQNEAQ (reference sequence). The CDR3 DNA follows: TGTGCCAGCAGCTTTGGGGACAGCAATAATGAAAAACTGTTTTTT. This translates into CASSFGDSNNEKLFF.

This clone was observed a single time. The chain uses TRBV29-1 and TRBJ2-5; D remains ambiguous. CDR1 is SQVTM, CDR2 ANQGSEA, per germline. This CDR3 region has 14 residues. V was shortened by 5 bases and J by 1 base, with 14 bases between the two germline ends. The CDR3, as DNA: TGCAGCGTTTATATGCGGCAACTCCAAGAGACCCAGTACTTC. Its translation: CSVYMRQLQETQYF.

This clone occurred once. One junction end disagrees with the germline gene, perhaps due to a read error. This chain joins TRBV30 and TRBJ2-1; D is perhaps TRBD2 (6 bases). CDR3 length equals 12 residues. CDR1 is GTSNPN and CDR2 is SVGIG in the germline V gene (reference sequence). The CDR3 nucleotides are TGTGCCTGGAGTGCGGGGACTCCTACGAGGATCTTC. It codes for CAWSAGTPTRIF.

The rearrangement joins TRBV7-8 to TRBJ1-1; D unresolved. V lost 0 bases and J 5 bases, leaving 7 bases between the germline ends. From germline, CDR1 is SGHVS and CDR2 FQNEAQ. The CDR3 is 13 amino acids. The DNA for the CDR3 is TGTGCCAGCAGCTTAGCTGGAAGAACTGAAGCTTTCTTT. This encodes CASSLAGRTEAFF.

This chain joins TRBV27 and TRBJ2-5, with D hard to call. This CDR3 region has 10 residues. Germline loops: CDR1 MNHEY, CDR2 SMNVEV (reference sequence). V lost 6 bases and J 10 bases, leaving 9 bases between the germline ends. DNA for the CDR3: TGTGCCAGCAGCGGGTGGATCCAGTACTTC. This codes for CASSGWIQYF.

V and J are TRBV9 and TRBJ2-3; D is undetermined. CDR1 is SGDLS and CDR2 is YYNGEE in the germline V gene. This CDR3 is 16 amino acids long. V lost 2 bases to trimming and J lost 0 bases, with 13 bases between them. The CDR3 DNA is TGTGCCAGCAGCGTCCTGTCCCCCCCGAGCACAGATACGCAGTATTTT. This translates into CASSVLSPPSTDTQYF.

This clone appeared a few times. Likely a read error: the CDR3 ends without its conserved phenylalanine or tryptophan. The DNA is left out, because the CDR3 cannot be placed on it with certainty; the CDR3 is given as TCRdb lists it. This chain uses TRBV2 with TRBJ2-3; TRBD2 reflects the table's D call only, with no check against the DNA. Germline V gives CDR1 SNHLY, CDR2 FYNNEI. The CDR3 is 11 residues long, ends included. The CDR3 reads CASSQAGRESL.

The chain combines TRBV29-1 with TRBJ1-1, with D unclear. Germline V gene lookup returns CDR1 SQVTM and CDR2 ANQGSEA. The CDR3 loop spans 13 amino acids. Trimming shortened V by 2 bases and J by 1 base, and 8 bases separated the two germline ends. CDR3 sequence (DNA): TGCAGCGTTGAAAGTCGCGGGAACACTGAAGCTTTCTTT. Translation: CSVESRGNTEAFF.

The CDR3 DNA follows: TGTGCCACCCTGCGGGGACAGGGAATTTATAATGAAAAACTGTTTTTT. It encodes CATLRGQGIYNEKLFF. This sequence joins TRBV7-6 and TRBJ1-4; 9 bases match TRBD1. The V gene's germline CDR1 is SGHVS and CDR2 FNYEAQ. The CDR3 runs 16 residues. The V gene end was trimmed by 10 bases and the J gene end by 4 bases; junction bases not matched to a gene: 13.

The CDR3 nucleotides are TGTGCCAGTAGTCACGGGGGACTGCCATTGACCCAGTACTTC. Translation gives CASSHGGLPLTQYF. The chain combines TRBV19 with TRBJ2-5; D possibly corresponds to TRBD2 (6 bases). Germline CDR1 reads LNHDA; CDR2 reads SQIVND (reference sequence). The CDR3 runs 14 residues. The V end was cut by 5 bases, the J end by 7 bases, with 17 bases between.

This sequence joins TRBV6-1 and TRBJ1-5; D ambiguous. The length of the CDR3 is 16 residues. Germline values: CDR1 MNHNS, CDR2 SASEGT. The V and J ends lost 2 bases and 3 bases respectively, with 14 bases between them. CDR3: CASSESRTLSNQPQHF. The CDR3 DNA reads TGTGCCAGCAGTGAATCCAGGACCCTCTCCAATCAGCCCCAGCATTTT.

This clone has just one count. In DNA, the CDR3 is TGTGCCAGCAGTTACGTCCTAGCCAATGAGCAGTTCTTC. It specifies CASSYVLANEQFF. The V call is TRBV6-6, the J call TRBJ2-1; D might be TRBD2 (5 bases). The CDR3 is 13 residues long. Trimming left V 2 bases short and J 6 bases short, with 8 bases between. Per germline, CDR1 MNHNY and CDR2 SVGAGI (reference sequence).